A single sample is the source of the 17 T cell receptor beta chains below, sequenced in a study of shared clonotypes between healthy human individuals. Libraries were prepared by immunoSEQ multiplex PCR; TCRdb keeps only in-frame clonotypes and omits some of them. This sample has 400,000 to 550,000 clones, with less than 80% found just once. The sequencing input was PBMCs. These receptors were taken from a woman in her forties in good health. Some clones in this sample may be carry-over from other donors' samples.

This sequence joins TRBV7-9 and TRBJ1-4; the match to TRBD1 covers 12 bases. The germline V gene has CDR1 SEHNR and CDR2 FQNEAQ (reference sequence). The CDR3 is made up of 14 amino acids. V lost 5 bases, J lost 10 bases, and 5 bases stayed unmatched. This chain's CDR3 is CASSPGTGGRKLFF. The CDR3 coding sequence is TGTGCCAGCAGCCCCGGGACAGGGGGCAGAAAACTGTTTTTT.

J is TRBJ1-2 and V is TRBV18; D uncertain. Trimming stripped 3 bases from V and 9 bases from J, with 20 bases between. CDR3 length: 15 residues. CDR1 is KGHSH, CDR2 LQKENI, per germline. The CDR3 here is CASSPESGQWRRYTF. DNA of the CDR3: TGTGCCAGCTCACCCGAGAGCGGCCAGTGGAGACGCTACACCTTC.

This rearrangement joins TRBV5-1 to TRBJ2-3; D not certain. This CDR3 has 12 residues. In germline, CDR1 is SGHRS, CDR2 YFSETQ. Trimming left V 0 bases short and J 5 bases short, with 4 bases between. The CDR3 DNA reads TGCGCCAGCAGCTTGGGAGTAGATACGCAGTATTTT. This translates into CASSLGVDTQYF.

This chain links TRBV5-1 with TRBJ1-2; 8 positions agree with TRBD1. The junction had 8 bases not matched to a gene; V was cut back by 4 bases and J by 3 bases. CDR3 length: 15 residues. Germline assignment: CDR1 SGHRS and CDR2 YFSETQ. This chain's CDR3 is CASSRGDRFDYGYTF. CDR3 nucleotides: TGCGCCAGCAGCAGGGGGGACAGGTTTGACTATGGCTACACCTTC.

The V gene is TRBV6-5, the J gene TRBJ2-1; D is ambiguous. Trimming removed 6 bases at V and 5 bases at J, with 17 bases between. The germline gives CDR1 MNHEY, CDR2 SVGAGI. This CDR3 comprises 15 residues. Here the CDR3 DNA reads TGTGCCAGCAGACCTTTAGCTGGGCTCAACAATGAGCAGTTCTTC. Protein sequence: CASRPLAGLNNEQFF.

This rearrangement joins TRBV5-6 to TRBJ1-4; D is perhaps TRBD1 (6 bases). The CDR3 sequence is 15 residues long. V lost 5 bases, J lost 8 bases, and 19 bases lay in between. Germline V lookup: CDR1 SGHDT, CDR2 YYEEEE. The CDR3: CASRSAGAPREKLFF. DNA for the CDR3: TGTGCCAGCAGGTCTGCAGGGGCCCCTAGGGAAAAACTGTTTTTT. The full variable domain, in which reference TRBV5-6 and TRBJ1-4 provide the parts outside the CDR3, is DAGVTQSPTHLIKTRGQQVTLRCSPKSGHDTVSWYQQALGQGPQFIFQYYEEEERQRGNFPDRFSGHQFPNYSSELNVNALLLGDSALYLCASRSAGAPREKLFFGSGTQLSVL.

The chain is built from TRBV11-2 and TRBJ2-5; perhaps TRBD1 as D (5 bases). This CDR3 spans 18 amino acids. V lost 4 bases to trimming and J lost 5 bases, with 26 bases between them. The V gene's germline CDR1 is SGHAT and CDR2 FQNNGV. The CDR3 loop reads CASSSRSPFRVVEETQYF. Written as DNA, the CDR3 is TGTGCCAGCAGCTCGAGGAGTCCTTTCAGGGTCGTTGAGGAGACCCAGTACTTC.

The V and J genes are TRBV6-1 and TRBJ1-3, with no clear D. The CDR3 spans 14 residues. V lost 8 bases to trimming and J lost 0 bases, with 11 bases between them. Germline V gene sequence: CDR1 MNHNS, CDR2 SASEGT. CDR3 nucleotide sequence: TGTGCCAGCGGGCAGAGAAGCTCTGGAAACACCATATATTTT. Its protein product is CASGQRSSGNTIYF.

The J gene is TRBJ1-1, the V gene TRBV28; tentatively, D is TRBD1 (5 bases). Germline V gene sequence: CDR1 MDHEN, CDR2 SYDVKM. With 6 bases removed from V and 0 bases from J, the gap between germline ends came to 14 bases. This CDR3 contains 15 residues. CDR3 nucleotide sequence: TGTGCCAGCAGCCCCATGGGACTCATGAACACTGAAGCTTTCTTT. Amino acids: CASSPMGLMNTEAFF. Filled out from reference TRBV28 and TRBJ1-1, the complete variable domain reads DVKVTQSSRYLVKRTGEKVFLECVQDMDHENMFWYRQDPGLGLRLIYFSYDVKMKEKGDIPEGYSVSREKKERFSLILESASTNQTSMYLCASSPMGLMNTEAFFGQGTRLTVV.

The genes are TRBV4-1 and TRBJ2-7; TRBD2 aligns across 8 bases. Germline assignment: CDR1 MGHRA and CDR2 YSYEKL. The CDR3 is 17 amino acids. V shed 0 bases, J shed 3 bases, and the junction held 10 bases outside the gene matches. CDR3 coding DNA: TGCGCCAGCAGCCAAGACCCGGGGGGGAGGATTAACTACGAGCAGTACTTC. Translating it yields CASSQDPGGRINYEQYF.

The chain is built from TRBV11-3 and TRBJ2-1; 11 bases fit TRBD2. Germline assignment: CDR1 SGHNT and CDR2 YENEEA. The CDR3 totals 16 residues. The V and J ends lost 5 bases and 8 bases, in that order; junction bases with no gene match: 11. CDR3 nucleotides: TGTGCCAGCAGCCTCCGACGTAGCGGGAGGGTCGATGAGCAGTTCTTC. Protein sequence: CASSLRRSGRVDEQFF.

This chain joins TRBV19 and TRBJ2-7, with 10 bases fitting TRBD1. This CDR3 contains 17 residues. V gave up 5 bases and J gave up 2 bases; unmatched junction bases: 12. Germline CDR1 and CDR2: LNHDA and SQIVND (reference sequence). CDR3: CASSPGPPGTGAYEQYF. The CDR3 DNA reads as TGTGCCAGTAGTCCCGGCCCCCCCGGGACAGGGGCCTACGAGCAGTACTTC.

This clone appeared once. This chain uses TRBV10-1 with TRBJ2-3; TRBD1 agrees at 7 bases. This CDR3 contains 15 residues. Trimming cost V 3 bases and J 3 bases; bases outside gene matches: 6. Germline V gene lookup returns CDR1 WNHNN and CDR2 SYGVQD (reference sequence). DNA for the CDR3: TGCGCCAGCAGTGACCGGCACAGGGGAACAGATACGCAGTATTTT. It is translated as CASSDRHRGTDTQYF.

The chain has TRBV28 and TRBJ2-2; D is undetermined. V was cut by 6 bases and J by 1 base, with 6 bases left in between. Per the germline V gene, CDR1 is MDHEN and CDR2 is SYDVKM. The CDR3 is 13 residues long. This chain's CDR3 is CASRRRNTGELFF. CDR3 coding DNA: TGTGCCAGCAGACGGAGGAACACCGGGGAGCTGTTTTTT. The full variable domain, in which reference TRBV28 and TRBJ2-2 provide the parts outside the CDR3, is DVKVTQSSRYLVKRTGEKVFLECVQDMDHENMFWYRQDPGLGLRLIYFSYDVKMKEKGDIPEGYSVSREKKERFSLILESASTNQTSMYLCASRRRNTGELFFGEGSRLTVL.

There are many counts of this clone. The chain uses TRBV29-1 and TRBJ2-7, with 9 bases fitting TRBD1. The CDR3 totals 13 residues. The V and J ends lost 5 bases and 2 bases, in that order; junction bases with no gene match: 4. CDR1 is SQVTM, CDR2 ANQGSEA, per germline. The CDR3 loop reads CSVRTGVTYEQYF. CDR3 in DNA: TGCAGCGTTAGGACAGGGGTGACCTACGAGCAGTACTTC.

The chain employs TRBV9 and TRBJ2-7, with 9 bases identical to TRBD2. This CDR3 has 15 amino acids. Germline V gene data show CDR1 as SGDLS and CDR2 as YYNGEE. The trim removed 0 bases at V and 3 bases at J, leaving 4 bases unmatched. The CDR3 nucleotides are TGTGCCAGCAGCGTAGCGAGCGGGAGGCTCTACGAGCAGTACTTC. This encodes CASSVASGRLYEQYF.

The rearrangement links TRBV19 to TRBJ2-5, with TRBD1 matching 7 bases. Germline trimming cut 2 bases from V and 1 base from J; bases unmatched to any gene: 10. Germline lookup yields CDR1 LNHDA and CDR2 SQIVND (reference sequence). CDR3 length equals 17 residues. The CDR3 reads CASSIRRGQGSQETQYF. CDR3 in DNA: TGTGCCAGTAGTATAAGAAGGGGGCAGGGGTCCCAAGAGACCCAGTACTTC.